The clone carrying this TCR beta chain occurred once. Donors came from a validation cohort of over 100 subjects, distinct from the first 666-subject cohort. This sample was included in a study of cytomegalovirus exposure and HLA in healthy donors. Study summary: The approximately 120 validation repertoires and the approximately 630 first-cohort repertoires shared a platform, a later analysis reported.

The protocol was immunoSEQ multiplex PCR, while the TCRdb copy is restricted to in-frame clones and leaves out a portion. Of about 130,000 clones in the sample, 89% are singletons; the top ten hold 1.2%. The CDR3 totals 16 residues. In germline, CDR1 is SGHVS, CDR2 FQNEAQ. Trimming took 6 bases from V and 3 from J, leaving 21 bases between them. The TCR was taken from a woman between 18 and 30 years old in good health and CMV-seronegative. The sequenced material came from PBMCs. V is TRBV7-8 and J is TRBJ2-7; D might be TRBD2 (5 bases). The CDR3 sequence is CASSLSRAALLYEQYF. The CDR3 DNA follows: TGTGCCAGCAGTTTGTCGAGGGCAGCCTTACTCTACGAGCAGTACTTC.